This TCR beta chain is from a study of cytomegalovirus exposure and HLA in healthy donors. Primers included in the PCR were 60 Vbeta and 13 Jbeta primers. TCRdb's table, derived via immunoSEQ multiplex PCR, lists solely in-frame clones and lacks some. This table lists 55,000 to 75,000 clones. The CDR3 is made up of 12 amino acids. Germline V gene data show CDR1 as SGHAT and CDR2 as FQNNGV. The V gene lost 2 bases and the J gene lost 4 bases, with 6 bases spanning the gap. The chain couples TRBV11-2 to TRBJ2-7; D gene uncertain. The sequencing input was PBMCs. The sequence came from a male donor in good health and CMV-seronegative. Here the CDR3 reads CASSLSQYEQYF. The CDR3 nucleotides are TGTGCCAGCAGCTTAAGTCAGTACGAGCAGTACTTC. The entire variable domain, with the rest obtained from reference TRBV11-2 and TRBJ2-7, is as follows: EAGVAQSPRYKIIEKRQSVAFWCNPISGHATLYWYQQILGQGPKLLIQFQNNGVVDDSQLPKDRFSAERLKGVDSTLKIQPAKLEDSAVYLCASSLSQYEQYFGPGTRLTVT.